This TCR beta chain was obtained from a study of T cell repertoires in ileal Crohn's disease. Study results and caveats: All patients with clonality above 26.8% had endoscopic recurrence.

Time point described: neoterminal ileum biopsy at postoperative endoscopy, about 6 months after surgery. As concerns this clone: Its matching antigen is unknown.

Germline lookup yields CDR1 SGHRS and CDR2 YFSETQ. The CDR3 has 17 residues. V shed 4 bases, J shed 4 bases, and the junction held 10 bases outside the gene matches. Repertoires were generated with immunoSEQ multiplex PCR, while TCRdb's copy carries only in-frame clones and drops some. This table has about 3,900 clones, approximately 81% appearing once. The sequence came from an adult with Crohn's disease. This chain joins TRBV5-1 and TRBJ2-7; TRBD2 matches 14 bases. The sequencing sample was made of ileal tissue. CDR3 DNA: TGCGCCAGCAGCGAGACTAGCGGGGGGGCCAGTTTTTACGAGCAGTACTTC. This gives the protein CASSETSGGASFYEQYF.